Listed here are 25 T cell receptor beta chains from one sample, sequenced in a study of blood T cell repertoires in COVID-19. Profiling relied on immunoSEQ multiplex PCR, and the TCRdb table lists in-frame clones only, not all of them. The table has about 110,000 clones, 80% to 85% seen once. The sample was peripheral blood. The receptors stem from a woman of 80 years or more with acute or convalescent COVID-19.

This clone was recorded a few times. V usage is TRBV4-1 and J usage is TRBJ2-7; D uncertain. Germline CDR1 MGHRA, CDR2 YSYEKL. The V end was cut by 1 base, the J end by 1 base, with 11 bases between. The CDR3 extends over 15 amino acids. CDR3 in DNA: TGCGCCAGCAGCCAAGTGGCCTCAACATCCTACGAGCAGTACGTC. Protein product: CASSQVASTSYEQYV.

The chain carries TRBV5-5 and TRBJ1-1; no firm D call. CDR1 and CDR2 (germline): SGHKS, YYEKEE (reference sequence). V was pared by 4 bases and J by 0 bases, with 13 bases between. This CDR3 is built from 15 residues. CDR3 protein: CASSDHGEMNTEAFF. The DNA of the CDR3 is TGTGCCAGCAGCGACCACGGGGAGATGAACACTGAAGCTTTCTTT.

V and J are TRBV29-1 and TRBJ2-3; D might be TRBD2 (6 bases). CDR3 length equals 15 residues. V was trimmed by 4 bases and J by 4 bases, leaving 18 bases between them. The V gene's germline CDR1 is SQVTM and CDR2 ANQGSEA. The CDR3 nucleotides read TGCAGCGTTGGGGGACTCTCCCTGGGGTCAGATACGCAGTATTTT. Translation: CSVGGLSLGSDTQYF.

The table lists this clone with a count of one. The gene calls are TRBV19 and TRBJ2-5; 7 nucleotides line up with TRBD1. V was pared by 2 bases and J by 5 bases, with 5 bases of the junction left unmatched. Looked up from germline, CDR1 is LNHDA and CDR2 is SQIVND (reference sequence). There are 14 residues in the CDR3. The CDR3 DNA reads TGTGCCAGTAGTATAAGAGGGGGCGATGAGACCCAGTACTTC. Translation: CASSIRGGDETQYF.

The chain uses TRBV6-5 and TRBJ1-1; 7 bases agree with TRBD1. This CDR3 is 15 amino acids long. CDR1 is MNHEY and CDR2 is SVGAGI in the germline V gene. The V gene end was trimmed by 0 bases and the J gene end by 4 bases; junction bases not matched to a gene: 5. The CDR3 loop reads CASSYSRQGITEAFF. The CDR3, as DNA: TGTGCCAGCAGTTACTCCAGACAGGGAATCACTGAAGCTTTCTTT.

The rearrangement uses TRBV5-1 and TRBJ2-7; D is possibly TRBD2 (6 bases). The V end lost 1 base, the J end lost 3 bases, and 8 bases lay between the germline ends. The CDR3 spans 13 residues. Germline loops: CDR1 SGHRS, CDR2 YFSETQ. CDR3 DNA: TGCGCCAGCAGCTTGAGTAGCGGCTACGAGCAGTACTTC. Translated, it gives CASSLSSGYEQYF. Using reference TRBV5-1 and TRBJ2-7 for the parts outside the CDR3, the full variable domain is KAGVTQTPRYLIKTRGQQVTLSCSPISGHRSVSWYQQTPGQGLQFLFEYFSETQRNKGNFPGRFSGRQFSNSRSEMNVSTLELGDSALYLCASSLSSGYEQYFGPGTRLTVT.

This clone was recorded once. This chain uses TRBV6-5 with TRBJ1-6; D unclear. CDR1 and CDR2 (germline): MNHEY, SVGAGI. With 0 bases removed from V and 8 bases from J, the gap between germline ends came to 11 bases. This CDR3 is 15 amino acids long. The CDR3 region is CASSYSARLDSPLHF. Written as DNA, the CDR3 is TGTGCCAGCAGTTACTCAGCGCGATTAGATTCACCCCTCCACTTT.

The chain combines TRBV21-1 with TRBJ1-1; TRBD1 was called by the table and not checked on the DNA. TRBV21-1 is tagged as a pseudogene. This CDR3 is 15 amino acids long. The CDR3 region is CASSKVIGGNTEAFF. CDR3 nucleotides: TGTGCCAGCAGCAAAGTCATAGGGGGGAACACTGAAGCTTTCTTT.

The V gene is TRBV6-5, the J gene TRBJ1-5, with D hard to call. CDR3 length: 13 amino acids. Germline CDR1 reads MNHEY; CDR2 reads SVGAGI. V lost 2 bases to trimming and J lost 2 bases, with 4 bases between them. CDR3 bases: TGTGCCAGCAGTTACGAGGGCAATCAGCCCCAGCATTTT. Translating it yields CASSYEGNQPQHF.

This clone was recorded only once. The rearrangement joins TRBV28 to TRBJ2-3; possible D gene TRBD1, 6 bases. The V end was cut by 4 bases, the J end by 0 bases, with 11 bases between. The CDR3 is made up of 15 amino acids. Germline V gives CDR1 MDHEN, CDR2 SYDVKM. This CDR3 reads CASSSTGSSTDTQYF. The CDR3 DNA reads TGTGCCAGCAGTTCCACAGGGTCTAGCACAGATACGCAGTATTTT. The entire variable domain, with the rest obtained from reference TRBV28 and TRBJ2-3, is as follows: DVKVTQSSRYLVKRTGEKVFLECVQDMDHENMFWYRQDPGLGLRLIYFSYDVKMKEKGDIPEGYSVSREKKERFSLILESASTNQTSMYLCASSSTGSSTDTQYFGPGTRLTVL.

The J gene is TRBJ2-7, the V gene TRBV10-3; TRBD1 aligns across 8 bases. Losses at the gene ends were 0 bases for V and 3 bases for J; bases not matched to a gene: 7. CDR1 ENHRY and CDR2 SYGVKD come from the germline V gene. The CDR3 has 16 amino acids. CDR3 DNA sequence: TGTGCCATCAGTGAGTCGAAGGGACAGGCTAGCTACGAGCAGTACTTC. Its translation is CAISESKGQASYEQYF.

The chain recombines TRBV7-2 with TRBJ2-2; the D is unclear. Trimming removed 5 bases from V and 5 bases from J, with 9 bases in between. Germline V CDR1 and CDR2: SGHTA, FQGNSA. CDR3 size: 13 residues. The CDR3 region has the DNA TGTGCCAGCAGCCGCCCCGGGACCGGGGAGCTGTTTTTT. Translated: CASSRPGTGELFF.

The J gene is TRBJ1-1, the V gene TRBV7-2, with D possibly TRBD1 on 5 matching bases. Trimming stripped 0 bases from V and 3 bases from J, with 17 bases between. Germline V CDR1 and CDR2: SGHTA, FQGNSA. The CDR3 is 17 amino acids. The CDR3 DNA sequence: TGTGCCAGCAGCTTAGCCCAGACAATCTGGGGCCACACTGAAGCTTTCTTT. Its protein is CASSLAQTIWGHTEAFF.

J is TRBJ2-5 and V is TRBV2; D might be TRBD2 (5 bases). Germline V gene lookup returns CDR1 SNHLY and CDR2 FYNNEI. This CDR3 has 12 residues. Trimming removed 11 bases at V and 3 bases at J, with 13 bases between. In DNA, the CDR3 is TGTGCCTCTGCCCGGGGAAAAGAGACCCAGTACTTC. This translates into CASARGKETQYF.

The chain links TRBV24-1 to TRBJ2-7, with D uncertain. The CDR3 has 13 amino acids. Between the trimmed V and J ends, which lost 9 bases and 0 bases, there was a span of 11 bases. Germline lookup yields CDR1 KGHDR and CDR2 SFDVKD. CDR3 protein: CATENSSSYEQYV. For the CDR3, the DNA is TGTGCCACCGAAAATAGCAGCTCCTACGAGCAGTACGTC.

The V and J genes are TRBV5-8 and TRBJ2-1; 12 bases line up with TRBD2. The V gene end was trimmed by 4 bases and the J gene end by 7 bases; junction bases not matched to a gene: 12. Per germline, CDR1 SGHTS and CDR2 YDEGEE. CDR3 length: 17 residues. CDR3 amino acids: CASSIRLAGDRENEQFF. The CDR3, as DNA: TGTGCCAGCAGCATCAGACTAGCGGGAGATCGCGAGAATGAGCAGTTCTTC.

The sample holds a few counts of this clone. The rearrangement uses TRBV6-5 and TRBJ1-1, with D possibly matching TRBD1 (5 bases). V lost 0 bases and J 3 bases, leaving 11 bases between the germline ends. The CDR3 is 15 residues long. Germline V lookup: CDR1 MNHEY, CDR2 SVGAGI. CDR3 residues: CASSYSFGGYTEAFF. The CDR3 DNA sequence: TGTGCCAGCAGTTACTCTTTCGGGGGTTACACTGAAGCTTTCTTT.

The chain employs TRBV3-1 (or the pseudogene TRBV3-2) and TRBJ2-2; the match to TRBD2 covers 10 bases. The germline CDR1 and CDR2 sequences are LGHDT and YNNKEL (reference sequence). The CDR3 has 16 amino acids. V shed 4 bases, J shed 0 bases, and the junction held 2 bases outside the gene matches. The CDR3 is CASSLGLAANTGELFF. CDR3 DNA sequence: TGTGCCAGCAGCCTAGGACTAGCGGCGAACACCGGGGAGCTGTTTTTT.

This chain links TRBV7-2 with TRBJ2-1, with D tentatively TRBD2 (6 bases). V gave up 2 bases and J gave up 2 bases, with 13 bases separating them. The CDR3 spans 16 residues. CDR1 is SGHTA, CDR2 FQGNSA, per germline. CDR3 region: CASSLHGLPAYNEQFF. The CDR3 nucleotides are TGTGCCAGCAGCTTACATGGACTACCAGCCTACAATGAGCAGTTCTTC.

V is TRBV5-1 and J is TRBJ1-2; 9 nucleotides agree with TRBD1. Germline lookup yields CDR1 SGHRS and CDR2 YFSETQ. CDR3 length: 13 residues. V dropped 4 bases and J dropped 4; count of bases not matched to a gene: 2. The CDR3: CASSADRGYGYTF. The CDR3 bases are TGCGCCAGCAGCGCGGACAGGGGCTATGGCTACACCTTC.

This chain uses TRBV27 with TRBJ2-2, with TRBD1 matching over 7 bases. This CDR3 is built from 18 residues. The germline V gene has CDR1 MNHEY and CDR2 SMNVEV (reference sequence). The V and J ends lost 7 bases and 4 bases, in that order; junction bases with no gene match: 18. The CDR3 bases are TGTGCCAGCACTCGACCGGGACAGTTGGGATTTCTCACCGGGGAGCTGTTTTTT. Translation gives CASTRPGQLGFLTGELFF.

This clone showed up just a few times. The chain uses TRBV27 and TRBJ1-1, with 11 bases aligning to TRBD1. Germline V gene sequence: CDR1 MNHEY, CDR2 SMNVEV (reference sequence). Trimming took 5 bases from V and 10 from J; bases not matched to a gene: 9. This CDR3 comprises 14 residues. CDR3 region: CASSPRDRGGGAFF. The DNA of the CDR3 is TGTGCCAGCAGTCCCCGGGACAGGGGGGGAGGAGCTTTCTTT.

V is TRBV2 and J is TRBJ2-7, with a possible D match to TRBD2 (6 bases). The CDR3 is 14 amino acids. CDR1 is SNHLY and CDR2 is FYNNEI in the germline V gene. Trimming pared 3 bases from V and 2 bases from J, leaving 11 bases between. CDR3 loop: CASSELGGAYEQYF. CDR3 sequence (DNA): TGTGCCAGCAGTGAGTTGGGCGGGGCCTACGAGCAGTACTTC. Based on the CDR3 plus reference TRBV2 and TRBJ2-7, the full variable domain is EPEVTQTPSHQVTQMGQEVILRCVPISNHLYFYWYRQILGQKVEFLVSFYNNEISEKSEIFDDQFSVERPDGSNFTLKIRSTKLEDSAMYFCASSELGGAYEQYFGPGTRLTVT.

The rearrangement links TRBV5-1 to TRBJ2-5; tentative D call: TRBD1 (6 bases). CDR1 and CDR2 from the germline V gene are SGHRS and YFSETQ. The V end was cut by 0 bases, the J end by 1 base, with 13 bases between. This CDR3 is 16 amino acids long. The CDR3 region is CASSLGSTGSQETQYF. For the CDR3, the DNA is TGCGCCAGCAGCTTGGGGTCAACAGGGAGCCAAGAGACCCAGTACTTC.

This sequence joins TRBV28 and TRBJ2-7, with 10 bases that match TRBD1. Germline V gene data show CDR1 as MDHEN and CDR2 as SYDVKM. V gave up 7 bases and J gave up 3 bases; unmatched junction bases: 6. The CDR3 contains 14 residues. CDR3 DNA: TGTGCCAGCACCTACCGGGACAGGGGCTACGAGCAGTACTTC. It codes for CASTYRDRGYEQYF.